One and the same sample provided the 7 T cell receptor beta chains below, sequenced in a study of untreated major depressive disorder. Method: immunoSEQ multiplex PCR; TCRdb's copy keeps in-frame clones and lacks some. The table shows 20,000 to 25,000 clones, with about 93% occurring only once. Sequenced: CD4+ T cells from PBMCs. These TCRs come from a man under 40 in good health.

V usage is TRBV30 and J usage is TRBJ1-1; D call uncertain. CDR1 is GTSNPN, CDR2 SVGIG, per germline (reference sequence). V was shortened by 0 bases and J by 4 bases, with 9 bases between the two germline ends. The CDR3 extends over 13 amino acids. This CDR3 is CAWSVLGGTEAFF. As DNA, the CDR3 is TGTGCCTGGAGTGTGTTAGGCGGCACTGAAGCTTTCTTT.

The chain is built from TRBV29-1 and TRBJ2-1; the D gene could be TRBD1 or TRBD2 (5 bases each). V lost 1 base, J lost 0 bases, and 10 bases lay in between. Per the germline V gene, CDR1 is SQVTM and CDR2 is ANQGSEA. The CDR3 totals 15 residues. CDR3 sequence: CSVEVGESSYNEQFF. The CDR3 coding sequence is TGCAGCGTTGAAGTGGGGGAGAGCTCCTACAATGAGCAGTTCTTC.

The chain combines TRBV6-5 with TRBJ1-5; TRBD1 might be the D (6 bases). The germline V gene has CDR1 MNHEY and CDR2 SVGAGI. This CDR3 has 14 amino acids. Trimming cost V 5 bases and J 1 base, with 9 bases left between them. CDR3 protein: CASSPGTSNQPQHF. The CDR3 DNA follows: TGTGCCAGCAGTCCCGGGACAAGCAATCAGCCCCAGCATTTT.

The chain employs TRBV5-6 and TRBJ2-7; TRBD1 aligns across 7 bases. The trim removed 3 bases at V and 5 bases at J, leaving 5 bases unmatched. The CDR3 is 13 amino acids. Germline V gives CDR1 SGHDT, CDR2 YYEEEE. CDR3 sequence reads: CASSSTGLDEQYF. The CDR3 DNA reads TGTGCCAGCAGCTCGACAGGGCTCGACGAGCAGTACTTC.

The chain carries TRBV2 and TRBJ1-4; tentative D call: TRBD1 (6 bases). Germline CDR1 and CDR2: SNHLY and FYNNEI. The CDR3 is 14 amino acids. Trimming shortened V by 8 bases and J by 6 bases, and 16 bases separated the two germline ends. In DNA, the CDR3 is TGTGCCAGCCGGGGGGCGGCGTTTGATGAAAAACTGTTTTTT. Residues: CASRGAAFDEKLFF.

This chain uses TRBV6-5 with TRBJ2-1; D is unclear. Trimming took off 3 bases at V and 8 bases at J, with 11 bases between the two ends. The CDR3 spans 13 residues. Germline V lookup: CDR1 MNHEY, CDR2 SVGAGI. The CDR3 DNA sequence: TGTGCCAGCAGTTATGTTGGCGGCTATGAGCAGTTCTTC. Amino acids: CASSYVGGYEQFF.

V and J are TRBV15 and TRBJ2-5, with 7 bases matching TRBD2. Germline V lookup: CDR1 LNHNV, CDR2 YYDKDF (reference sequence). The CDR3 has 14 amino acids. Losses at the gene ends were 5 bases for V and 4 bases for J; bases not matched to a gene: 7. CDR3 DNA: TGTGCCACCAGCCCTCGCGGGGGTGCAGAGACCCAGTACTTC. It yields the protein CATSPRGGAETQYF.